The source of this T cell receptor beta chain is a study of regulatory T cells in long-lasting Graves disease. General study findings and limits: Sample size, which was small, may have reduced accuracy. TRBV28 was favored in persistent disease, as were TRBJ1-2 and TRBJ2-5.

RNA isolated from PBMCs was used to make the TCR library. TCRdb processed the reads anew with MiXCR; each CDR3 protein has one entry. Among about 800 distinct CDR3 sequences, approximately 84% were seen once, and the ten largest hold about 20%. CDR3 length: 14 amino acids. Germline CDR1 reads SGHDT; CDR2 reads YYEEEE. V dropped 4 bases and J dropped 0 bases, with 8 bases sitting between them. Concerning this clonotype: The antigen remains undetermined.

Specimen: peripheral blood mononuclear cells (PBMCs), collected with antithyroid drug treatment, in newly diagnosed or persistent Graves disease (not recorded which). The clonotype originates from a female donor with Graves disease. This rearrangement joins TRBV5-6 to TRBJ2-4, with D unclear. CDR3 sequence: CASSMTVAKNIQYF. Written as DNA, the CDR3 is TGTGCCAGCAGCATGACTGTAGCCAAAAACATTCAGTACTTC.